Presented here are 23 T cell receptor beta chains from one specimen sequenced in a study of blood T cell repertoires in COVID-19 (dated by TCRdb to about 2020). To prepare the library, the immunoSEQ multiplex PCR assay was applied. Drawn from immuneACCESS, this table holds only the in-frame rearrangements with V and J called that TCRdb kept. Clones are partly lost; checked studies trace under half to an unresolved V gene and leave the rest unexplained. In this sample the table shows tens of thousands of clones, 85% to 90% of which occur a single time. Approximately 15% of the sample is taken by the ten largest. The sample taken for sequencing was peripheral blood. The receptors come from a human donor with active COVID-19. The donor label of this sample is uncertain.

In this sample, this clone turned up once. The rearrangement uses TRBV5-1 and TRBJ2-7; the match to TRBD2 covers 7 bases. The CDR3 is 14 residues long. The germline V gene has CDR1 SGHRS and CDR2 YFSETQ. After removal of 6 bases from V and 1 base from J, the junction contained 7 bases not matched to a gene. In nucleotides, the CDR3 is TGCGCCAGCAAGCGGGGAACTGGGTCCTACGAGCAGTACTTC. Amino acids: CASKRGTGSYEQYF.

The V gene is TRBV19, the J gene TRBJ2-1; 12 bases are shared with TRBD2. Per the germline V gene, CDR1 is LNHDA and CDR2 is SQIVND (reference sequence). V shed 8 bases, J shed 9 bases, and the junction held 11 bases outside the gene matches. This CDR3 is 15 amino acids long. This CDR3 reads CASRTSGGPVGEQFF. The CDR3 DNA reads as TGTGCCAGTCGTACTAGCGGGGGGCCCGTGGGTGAGCAGTTCTTC.

The CDR3 sequence: CASSYSQGQLKTQYF. CDR3 nucleotide sequence: TGTGCCAGCAGTTACTCACAGGGGCAGTTGAAGACCCAGTACTTC. The chain couples TRBV6-6 to TRBJ2-5; 7 bases are a match to TRBD1. Trimming took 0 bases from V and 6 from J; bases not matched to a gene: 7. Germline loops: CDR1 MNHNY, CDR2 SVGAGI (reference sequence). CDR3 length equals 15 residues.

The chain combines TRBV5-1 with TRBJ2-1, with 9 positions matching TRBD2. This CDR3 has 15 amino acids. Germline assignment: CDR1 SGHRS and CDR2 YFSETQ. The ends lost 5 bases at V and 5 bases at J; junction bases unmatched: 8. CDR3 DNA: TGCGCCAGCAGGTTAGCGGGGGCCGTAAACAATGAGCAGTTCTTC. Translation: CASRLAGAVNNEQFF.

This clone was recorded a few times. The chain couples TRBV7-9 to TRBJ1-4; D is possibly TRBD1 (6 bases). The CDR3 runs 15 residues. Germline CDR1 SEHNR, CDR2 FQNEAQ (reference sequence). Trimming took 5 bases from V and 4 from J, leaving 14 bases between them. The CDR3 sequence is CASSPTGMHNEKLFF. The CDR3 nucleotides are TGTGCCAGCAGCCCCACAGGGATGCATAATGAAAAACTGTTTTTT.

V usage is TRBV5-1 and J usage is TRBJ2-3; the match to TRBD2 covers 15 bases. This CDR3 contains 18 residues. V trimming: 4 bases; J trimming: 3 bases; junction bases outside the gene matches: 9. CDR1 SGHRS and CDR2 YFSETQ come from the germline V gene. CDR3: CASSRGTSGGSGTDTQYF. Written as DNA, the CDR3 is TGCGCCAGCAGCCGAGGGACTAGCGGGGGGAGTGGGACAGATACGCAGTATTTT.

The chain combines TRBV5-1 with TRBJ2-3, with D possibly TRBD1 on 5 matching bases. Per the germline V gene, CDR1 is SGHRS and CDR2 is YFSETQ. Between the trimmed V and J ends, which lost 0 bases and 8 bases, there was a span of 10 bases. This CDR3 is built from 13 residues. CDR3 sequence: CASSLGQGGTQYF. The CDR3 DNA is TGCGCCAGCAGCTTGGGGCAGGGCGGTACGCAGTATTTT. Based on the CDR3 plus reference TRBV5-1 and TRBJ2-3, the full variable domain is KAGVTQTPRYLIKTRGQQVTLSCSPISGHRSVSWYQQTPGQGLQFLFEYFSETQRNKGNFPGRFSGRQFSNSRSEMNVSTLELGDSALYLCASSLGQGGTQYFGPGTRLTVL.

V usage is TRBV10-3 and J usage is TRBJ2-3; the match to TRBD1 covers 7 bases. The V segment lost 11 bases and the J segment 2 bases; nucleotides outside the gene matches: 19. The germline V gene has CDR1 ENHRY and CDR2 SYGVKD. The CDR3 length is 17 residues. CDR3 protein: CAARGKLLKGATDTQYF. CDR3 nucleotides: TGTGCCGCCCGAGGGAAACTTTTGAAGGGGGCCACAGATACGCAGTATTTT.

CDR3: CASSLRVRAYNEQFF. The CDR3 DNA is TGCGCCAGCAGCTTGAGAGTTCGCGCCTACAATGAGCAGTTCTTC. This chain connects TRBV5-1 to TRBJ2-1; the D is unclear. V was cut by 1 base and J by 2 bases, with 10 bases left in between. Germline V gene lookup returns CDR1 SGHRS and CDR2 YFSETQ. The CDR3 runs to 15 residues. The variable domain in full, with the rest retrieved from reference TRBV5-1 and TRBJ2-1, is KAGVTQTPRYLIKTRGQQVTLSCSPISGHRSVSWYQQTPGQGLQFLFEYFSETQRNKGNFPGRFSGRQFSNSRSEMNVSTLELGDSALYLCASSLRVRAYNEQFFGPGTRLTVL.

The chain links TRBV6-5 to TRBJ2-1; 10 positions match TRBD2. Germline V lookup: CDR1 MNHEY, CDR2 SVGAGI. With 5 bases clipped from V and 5 bases from J, the junction kept 6 bases outside the gene matches. The CDR3 loop spans 15 amino acids. The CDR3: CASSQASGGHNEQFF. In DNA, the CDR3 is TGTGCCAGCAGTCAGGCTAGCGGGGGACACAATGAGCAGTTCTTC.

The chain carries TRBV7-2 and TRBJ2-3; tentative D call: TRBD2 (5 bases). V lost 1 base and J 6 bases, leaving 17 bases between the germline ends. The CDR3 is 16 amino acids. Germline CDR1 and CDR2: SGHTA and FQGNSA. DNA of the CDR3: TGTGCCAGCAGCTTAGTGTCGGGGAGTGGTGTGGATACGCAGTATTTT. Encoded protein: CASSLVSGSGVDTQYF.

A few counts support this clone. This chain uses TRBV7-2 with TRBJ2-5; possible D gene TRBD2, 6 bases. The V gene lost 1 base and the J gene lost 4 bases, with 10 bases spanning the gap. This CDR3 spans 14 amino acids. Germline V gene lookup returns CDR1 SGHTA and CDR2 FQGNSA. Here the CDR3 reads CASSLGGAGETQYF. The DNA for the CDR3 is TGTGCCAGCAGCTTAGGCGGGGCCGGAGAGACCCAGTACTTC. Looking up the rest from reference TRBV7-2 and TRBJ2-5 gives the full variable domain: GAGVSQSPSNKVTEKGKDVELRCDPISGHTALYWYRQSLGQGLEFLIYFQGNSAPDKSGLPSDRFSAERTGGSVSTLTIQRTQQEDSAVYLCASSLGGAGETQYFGPGTRLLVL.

The chain carries TRBV7-9 and TRBJ2-3; D unclear. Germline V gives CDR1 SEHNR, CDR2 FQNEAQ (reference sequence). V shed 5 bases and J shed 3 bases, with 15 bases lying between them. The CDR3 totals 15 residues. The CDR3 protein is CASSPPSVNTDTQYF. CDR3 DNA sequence: TGTGCCAGCAGCCCCCCCTCAGTAAATACAGATACGCAGTATTTT.

The rearrangement joins TRBV29-1 to TRBJ1-1; tentatively, D is TRBD1 (6 bases). V lost 3 bases and J 5 bases, leaving 7 bases between the germline ends. Germline CDR1 is SQVTM and CDR2 is ANQGSEA. This CDR3 comprises 11 residues. The CDR3 nucleotides read TGCAGCGTTGAGGGACAAACTGAAGCTTTCTTT. It encodes CSVEGQTEAFF.

This sequence joins TRBV5-1 and TRBJ2-1; 9 bases map to TRBD1. The V gene end was trimmed by 2 bases and the J gene end by 3 bases; junction bases not matched to a gene: 3. The CDR3 totals 15 residues. Germline-derived CDR1 and CDR2 are SGHRS and YFSETQ. In DNA form, the CDR3 reads TGCGCCAGCAGCTTTGGACAGGGGAACTACAATGAGCAGTTCTTC. This translates into CASSFGQGNYNEQFF.

The chain uses TRBV23-1 and TRBJ1-3; 9 positions agree with TRBD1. TRBV23-1 is classed as an ORF, of uncertain function. The CDR3 totals 17 residues. V lost 2 bases to trimming and J lost 3 bases; unmatched junction nucleotides: 8. For the CDR3, the DNA is TGCGCCAGCAGTCAAACGGCGGACAGGGGTTGTGGAAACACCATATATTTT. This encodes CASSQTADRGCGNTIYF.

The sample holds one count of this clone. The chain has TRBV2 and TRBJ1-6; possibly TRBD1 for D (6 bases). Germline V gene lookup returns CDR1 SNHLY and CDR2 FYNNEI. Trimming left V 6 bases short and J 7 bases short, with 16 bases between. The CDR3 is made up of 15 amino acids. CDR3 in amino acids: CASRDRLSPNSPLHF. In DNA, the CDR3 is TGTGCCAGCAGGGACAGATTGAGCCCAAATTCACCCCTCCACTTT.

The chain carries TRBV6-2 or TRBV6-3 and TRBJ2-1; 7 bases are shared with TRBD2. The CDR3 spans 15 residues. The trim removed 2 bases at V and 10 bases at J, leaving 11 bases unmatched. Germline V CDR1 and CDR2: MNHEY, SVGEGT. DNA for the CDR3: TGTGCCAGCAGTTACAGTAGTCGGTTCGGGGGGGAGCAGTTCTTC. It yields the protein CASSYSSRFGGEQFF.

This clone was seen only once. The chain uses TRBV24-1 and TRBJ2-1, with 8 bases fitting TRBD2. Germline V gene lookup returns CDR1 KGHDR and CDR2 SFDVKD. Germline trimming cut 2 bases from V and 8 bases from J; bases unmatched to any gene: 7. This CDR3 contains 15 residues. CDR3 in DNA: TGTGCCACCAGTGATTACCGGGGGGGGTTTGATGAGCAGTTCTTC. Translated: CATSDYRGGFDEQFF.

This clone was seen only once. The chain uses TRBV12-3 or TRBV12-4 and TRBJ1-1; no clear D. The V end was cut by 3 bases, the J end by 1 base, with 6 bases between. The CDR3 consists of 13 residues. CDR3 bases: TGTGCCAGCAGTTTCCTCAGGAACACTGAAGCTTTCTTT. Encoded protein: CASSFLRNTEAFF.

V is TRBV9 and J is TRBJ2-2, with 8 bases aligning to TRBD2. CDR3 length: 17 residues. Germline CDR1 reads SGDLS; CDR2 reads YYNGEE. V gave up 4 bases and J gave up 4 bases; unmatched junction bases: 12. The CDR3: CASSSTWGAGATGELFF. Here the CDR3 DNA reads TGTGCCAGCAGCTCCACTTGGGGAGCGGGGGCCACCGGGGAGCTGTTTTTT.

The chain uses TRBV9 and TRBJ1-1, with 8 positions matching TRBD1. The CDR3 totals 14 residues. Germline assignment: CDR1 SGDLS and CDR2 YYNGEE. V dropped 5 bases and J dropped 5; count of bases not matched to a gene: 8. The CDR3 here is CASRPDRGLTEAFF. CDR3 coding DNA: TGTGCCAGCAGACCTGACAGGGGATTGACTGAAGCTTTCTTT.

The chain is built from TRBV3-1 (or the pseudogene TRBV3-2) and TRBJ2-2; D unclear. The V end was cut by 2 bases, the J end by 7 bases, with 5 bases between. CDR1 and CDR2 (germline): LGHDT, YNNKEL (reference sequence). The CDR3 consists of 12 residues. CDR3 bases: TGTGCCAGCAGCCAAAACGGCGGGGAGCTGTTTTTT. It codes for CASSQNGGELFF.